The source of this T cell receptor (beta chain) is a study of human T cells and chemical hapten exposure. At the level of the study: Across samples, TCR yields varied, mostly owing to small differences in pooled library volumes. Study-wide findings and caveats: TCRs exceeding 1 in 1000 frequency stayed unchanged with DPC sensitization.

As the library was built, unique molecular identifiers were attached to individual cDNA molecules. Original data processing: Samples had a median of 95,638 TCRs, ranging roughly 23,224 to 750,000. TCRdb ran MiXCR on the reads and lists one entry per CDR3 protein. None of the V and J calls come from the authors' own analysis; TCRdb made them. The sample has around 120,000 distinct CDR3 sequences; over 6.5% are singletons. Total RNA was isolated from unfractionated whole blood. In this sample, this clonotype turned up many times. What it binds is not known. The TCR comes from a human donor in good health. Some clones in this sample may be carry-over from other donors' samples. The source material was whole blood.

The CDR3: CASRNRGLAYNEQFF. The CDR3 nucleotides read TGTGCCAGCAGAAACAGGGGACTAGCCTACAATGAGCAGTTCTTC. This chain connects TRBV6-5 to TRBJ2-1; the D gene is possibly TRBD2 (8 bases). Trimming shortened V by 6 bases and J by 2 bases, and 14 bases separated the two germline ends. The CDR3 extends over 15 amino acids. Germline CDR1 and CDR2: MNHEY and SVGAGI.